A single sample gave rise to the 8 T cell receptor beta chains below, sequenced in a study of long-term antiretroviral therapy in people with HIV. The assay used was immunoSEQ (version v3.0), run at survey level. The protocol was immunoSEQ multiplex PCR, while the TCRdb copy is restricted to in-frame clones and leaves out a portion. This table has about 20,000 clones, 75% to 95% appearing once. The sample was unsorted PBMCs, taken about 4.6 years before starting antiretroviral therapy. These TCRs come from a young woman with HIV.

V and J are TRBV7-2 and TRBJ2-1; 7 bases are a match to TRBD1. Unmatched junction bases numbered 11, after V lost 6 bases and J lost 3 bases. Germline V gene sequence: CDR1 SGHTA, CDR2 FQGNSA. The CDR3 length is 16 residues. CDR3 sequence reads: CASSRTGTVVYNEQFF. CDR3 DNA: TGTGCCAGCAGTAGAACCGGGACAGTTGTCTACAATGAGCAGTTCTTC.

V gene TRBV9 combines with J gene TRBJ2-2; D is possibly TRBD1 (6 bases). The CDR3 extends over 16 amino acids. From germline, CDR1 is SGDLS and CDR2 YYNGEE. Trimming removed 0 bases at V and 9 bases at J, with 18 bases between. CDR3 nucleotide sequence: TGTGCCAGCAGCGTAGATCCCGGCAGGGGAGCGTGGGAGCTGTTTTTT. Its protein is CASSVDPGRGAWELFF.

The J gene is TRBJ1-2, the V gene TRBV5-1, with TRBD1 as a possible D gene (6 bases). V lost 3 bases, J lost 8 bases, and 20 bases lay in between. Germline CDR1 is SGHRS and CDR2 is YFSETQ. CDR3 size: 15 residues. The CDR3 loop reads CASSSQTGPEGGYTF. In DNA, the CDR3 is TGCGCCAGCAGCTCTCAGACAGGCCCCGAGGGGGGCTACACCTTC. Full variable domain (outside the CDR3, taken from reference TRBV5-1 and TRBJ1-2): KAGVTQTPRYLIKTRGQQVTLSCSPISGHRSVSWYQQTPGQGLQFLFEYFSETQRNKGNFPGRFSGRQFSNSRSEMNVSTLELGDSALYLCASSSQTGPEGGYTFGSGTRLTVV.

This sequence joins TRBV7-2 and TRBJ1-4, with D perhaps TRBD1 (5 bases). The V end lost 5 bases, the J end lost 7 bases, and 17 bases lay between the germline ends. CDR1 SGHTA and CDR2 FQGNSA come from the germline V gene. The CDR3 has 15 amino acids. The CDR3 spells CASSKDRARGEKLFF. CDR3 DNA sequence: TGTGCCAGCAGCAAGGATCGGGCAAGGGGTGAAAAACTGTTTTTT.

The chain recombines TRBV7-3 with TRBJ2-2, with D perhaps assigned TRBD1 or TRBD2 (5 bases each). The CDR3 has 14 amino acids. V was trimmed by 6 bases and J by 4 bases, leaving 12 bases between them. CDR1 is SGHTA and CDR2 is FQGTGA in the germline V gene. CDR3 bases: TGTGCCAGCAGAGCGAGTGGGACCACCGGGGAGCTGTTTTTT. Amino acids: CASRASGTTGELFF.

This clone was picked up one time. The V call is TRBV12-5, the J call TRBJ1-2; 7 bases are shared with TRBD1. Germline V gives CDR1 LGHNT, CDR2 FRNRAP. The length of the CDR3 is 15 residues. V was pared by 4 bases and J by 4 bases, with 9 bases of the junction left unmatched. CDR3 residues: CASGSPDRVGYGYTF. CDR3 sequence (DNA): TGTGCTAGTGGTTCGCCTGACAGGGTTGGCTATGGCTACACCTTC.

V and J are TRBV7-2 and TRBJ1-2, with D uncertain. The CDR3 extends over 13 amino acids. Germline V CDR1 and CDR2: SGHTA, FQGNSA. Trimming took off 5 bases at V and 4 bases at J, with 11 bases between the two ends. DNA of the CDR3: TGTGCCAGCAGCGGACGGCCGTCCTATGGCTACACCTTC. Its protein is CASSGRPSYGYTF.

V gene TRBV4-1 combines with J gene TRBJ1-4, with D possibly being TRBD1 (6 bases). Trimming took off 1 base at V and 4 bases at J, with 13 bases between the two ends. The CDR3 spans 16 residues. Looked up from germline, CDR1 is MGHRA and CDR2 is YSYEKL. This chain's CDR3 is CASSQVSQGLNEKLFF. Here the CDR3 DNA reads TGCGCCAGCAGCCAAGTCTCACAGGGACTTAATGAAAAACTGTTTTTT.